The rows below give T cell receptor beta chains drawn from one sample of a study of OX40 agonist ivuxolimab in advanced cancers. Sequencing used immunoSEQ multiplex PCR; TCRdb keeps in-frame clones, though not all of them. Here the sample spans 15,000 to 20,000 clones, about 92% being singletons. The sample was CD4+ or CD8+ T cells sorted from blood, taken in a trial of the OX40 agonist ivuxolimab. Receptor source: an adult with an advanced solid tumor such as melanoma, head and neck, liver or kidney cancer. Each CDR3 is given with its conserved first and last residue. Fields, in order: CDR3 DNA, CDR3 protein, clone size, D gene, V gene, CDR3 length, J gene. A D gene is named only where the DNA matches it firmly. Size is omitted from some rows. Given values are once, few, many or a class for expanded clones.

cdr3_nt: TGTGCCAGCAGCGTTCAGAGCAACTATGGCTACACCTTC; cdr3_aa: CASSVQSNYGYTF; clone_size: .; d_call: .; v_call: TRBV9; cdr3_length: 13; j_call: TRBJ1-2
cdr3_nt: TGTGCCAGCAGACCCCAGGGTAACTATGGCTACACCTTC; cdr3_aa: CASRPQGNYGYTF; clone_size: .; d_call: .; v_call: TRBV27; cdr3_length: 13; j_call: TRBJ1-2
cdr3_nt: TGTGCCAGCAGTACGTATAGCGGGACCCCCGTCGAGCAGTACTTC; cdr3_aa: CASSTYSGTPVEQYF; clone_size: .; d_call: TRBD2; v_call: TRBV27; cdr3_length: 15; j_call: TRBJ2-7
cdr3_nt: TGTGCCAGCTCACCCCTAGGCAGTGAGCAGTTCTTC; cdr3_aa: CASSPLGSEQFF; clone_size: .; d_call: .; v_call: TRBV18; cdr3_length: 12; j_call: TRBJ2-1
cdr3_nt: TGTGCCAGTAGGAAACTAGCGGGGGGCACAGATACGCAGTATTTT; cdr3_aa: CASRKLAGGTDTQYF; clone_size: .; d_call: TRBD2; v_call: TRBV19; cdr3_length: 15; j_call: TRBJ2-3
cdr3_nt: TGTGCCAGCAGCTTCCTAGCGGGGGGGTGGGAGCAGTTCTTC; cdr3_aa: CASSFLAGGWEQFF; clone_size: .; d_call: TRBD2; v_call: TRBV11-2; cdr3_length: 14; j_call: TRBJ2-1
cdr3_nt: TGCGCCAGCAGCCTGGGTACTGAAGCTTTCTTT; cdr3_aa: CASSLGTEAFF; clone_size: .; d_call: .; v_call: TRBV4-1; cdr3_length: 11; j_call: TRBJ1-1
cdr3_nt: TGTGCCAGCAGCGTAACCGGGAGCCCCTACGAGCAGTACTTC; cdr3_aa: CASSVTGSPYEQYF; clone_size: .; d_call: .; v_call: TRBV9; cdr3_length: 14; j_call: TRBJ2-7
cdr3_nt: TGTGCCAGCAGTTTACAGTTGGTCTTGGACTATGGCTACACCTTC; cdr3_aa: CASSLQLVLDYGYTF; clone_size: .; d_call: .; v_call: TRBV28; cdr3_length: 15; j_call: TRBJ1-2
cdr3_nt: TGCAGCGTTGGACAACTAGGATCCGAGCAGTACTTC; cdr3_aa: CSVGQLGSEQYF; clone_size: .; d_call: .; v_call: TRBV29-1; cdr3_length: 12; j_call: TRBJ2-7
cdr3_nt: TGCGCCAGCAGCTTGGGGCTTGGTCTGGGCGAGCAGTACTTC; cdr3_aa: CASSLGLGLGEQYF; clone_size: .; d_call: .; v_call: TRBV5-1; cdr3_length: 14; j_call: TRBJ2-7
cdr3_nt: TGTGCCAGCAGATCCTCAGCGGGAGAGAGGGAGACCCAGTACTTC; cdr3_aa: CASRSSAGERETQYF; clone_size: .; d_call: TRBD2; v_call: TRBV6-5; cdr3_length: 15; j_call: TRBJ2-5
cdr3_nt: TGTGCCAGCAGCTTAGCGCCTTCTGCCCTCGGGGAGCTGTTTTTT; cdr3_aa: CASSLAPSALGELFF; clone_size: .; d_call: .; v_call: TRBV7-2; cdr3_length: 15; j_call: TRBJ2-2
cdr3_nt: TGTGCCAGCAGCGGAGACAGGGTTGAGGACTATGGCTACACCTTC; cdr3_aa: CASSGDRVEDYGYTF; clone_size: .; d_call: TRBD1; v_call: TRBV13; cdr3_length: 15; j_call: TRBJ1-2
cdr3_nt: TGTGCCAGTGAGGGTGCTCTTGAACTGTTTTTT; cdr3_aa: CASEGALELFF; clone_size: .; d_call: .; v_call: TRBV19; cdr3_length: 11; j_call: TRBJ1-4
cdr3_nt: TGTGCCAGCAGCTTCTTCGGTGGCGAGTTTGACAATGAGCAGTTCTTC; cdr3_aa: CASSFFGGEFDNEQFF; clone_size: .; d_call: .; v_call: TRBV7-9; cdr3_length: 16; j_call: TRBJ2-1
cdr3_nt: TGCGCCAGCAGCCAAGGTGGGTCACCTCCGTACGAGCAGTACTTC; cdr3_aa: CASSQGGSPPYEQYF; clone_size: .; d_call: .; v_call: TRBV4-1; cdr3_length: 15; j_call: TRBJ2-7
cdr3_nt: TGTGCCAGCAGTGTTAGCGGACTAGCCCAAAATGAGCAGTTCTTC; cdr3_aa: CASSVSGLAQNEQFF; clone_size: once; d_call: TRBD2; v_call: TRBV28; cdr3_length: 15; j_call: TRBJ2-1
cdr3_nt: TGTGCCAGCAGTGAAACAGTCCATAGCACAGATACGCAGTATTTT; cdr3_aa: CASSETVHSTDTQYF; clone_size: .; d_call: .; v_call: TRBV6-1; cdr3_length: 15; j_call: TRBJ2-3
cdr3_nt: TGTGCCAGCAGCCCCCGTGCTTTCTTT; cdr3_aa: CASSPRAFF; clone_size: few; d_call: .; v_call: TRBV7-2; cdr3_length: 9; j_call: TRBJ1-1
cdr3_nt: TGTGCCAGCAGCGCCGGACAGGGGGCGTTCTCACGGAACACTGAAGCTTTCTTT; cdr3_aa: CASSAGQGAFSRNTEAFF; clone_size: once; d_call: TRBD1; v_call: TRBV5-4; cdr3_length: 18; j_call: TRBJ1-1
cdr3_nt: TGCAGCGTTACCCGGGACACCTACACTGAAGCTTTCTTT; cdr3_aa: CSVTRDTYTEAFF; clone_size: .; d_call: .; v_call: TRBV29-1; cdr3_length: 13; j_call: TRBJ1-1
cdr3_nt: TGTGCCAGCAGCCAAGGGACTAGCGGGAGGATCCCCGAGCAGTACTTC; cdr3_aa: CASSQGTSGRIPEQYF; clone_size: .; d_call: TRBD2; v_call: TRBV2; cdr3_length: 16; j_call: TRBJ2-7
cdr3_nt: TGTGCCAGCAGCCCCGGACTGAGTGACTATGGCTACACCTTC; cdr3_aa: CASSPGLSDYGYTF; clone_size: .; d_call: .; v_call: TRBV5-6; cdr3_length: 14; j_call: TRBJ1-2
cdr3_nt: TGTGCCAGCAGATCGGTTGGGGCAGGGGACTACGAGCAGTACTTC; cdr3_aa: CASRSVGAGDYEQYF; clone_size: .; d_call: .; v_call: TRBV6-1; cdr3_length: 15; j_call: TRBJ2-7
cdr3_nt: TGTGCCAGCAGTGTCGTCAGGGATTACGAGCAGTACTTC; cdr3_aa: CASSVVRDYEQYF; clone_size: .; d_call: .; v_call: TRBV2; cdr3_length: 13; j_call: TRBJ2-7
cdr3_nt: TGTGCCAGCAGCTCCAGGGACGTACGCTCCTACAATGAGCAGTTCTTC; cdr3_aa: CASSSRDVRSYNEQFF; clone_size: .; d_call: .; v_call: TRBV7-9; cdr3_length: 16; j_call: TRBJ2-1
cdr3_nt: TGTGCCAGCAGCTTGGGGGGAGGCACAGATACGCAGTATTTT; cdr3_aa: CASSLGGGTDTQYF; clone_size: .; d_call: .; v_call: TRBV5-5; cdr3_length: 14; j_call: TRBJ2-3
cdr3_nt: TGTGCCAGCAGCAGAAGCGGGCTAGCGGATGAGCAGTTCTTC; cdr3_aa: CASSRSGLADEQFF; clone_size: .; d_call: TRBD2; v_call: TRBV7-9; cdr3_length: 14; j_call: TRBJ2-1
cdr3_nt: TGTGCCAGCAGCCCGGGCAGCAATCAGCCCCAGCATTTT; cdr3_aa: CASSPGSNQPQHF; clone_size: .; d_call: .; v_call: TRBV28; cdr3_length: 13; j_call: TRBJ1-5
cdr3_nt: TGTGCCATCGTAGAAGGGACACCTACCTACGAGCAGTACTTC; cdr3_aa: CAIVEGTPTYEQYF; clone_size: .; d_call: .; v_call: TRBV5-8; cdr3_length: 14; j_call: TRBJ2-7
cdr3_nt: TGTGCCAGCAGCTCTCTAGCGGGAGGCATTGAGCAGTTCTTC; cdr3_aa: CASSSLAGGIEQFF; clone_size: .; d_call: TRBD2; v_call: TRBV7-6; cdr3_length: 14; j_call: TRBJ2-1
cdr3_nt: TGTGCCAGCAGCCTCGCCCAGGGTGGCGGCTACACCTTC; cdr3_aa: CASSLAQGGGYTF; clone_size: few; d_call: .; v_call: TRBV9; cdr3_length: 13; j_call: TRBJ1-2
cdr3_nt: TGCGCCAGCAGCTTCCAAGAGACCCAGTACTTC; cdr3_aa: CASSFQETQYF; clone_size: once; d_call: .; v_call: TRBV5-1; cdr3_length: 11; j_call: TRBJ2-5
cdr3_nt: TGTGCCAGCAGCCAAGATTTGCGGGACCAGTTCTTC; cdr3_aa: CASSQDLRDQFF; clone_size: .; d_call: .; v_call: TRBV14; cdr3_length: 12; j_call: TRBJ2-1
cdr3_nt: TGTGCCAGCAGCCAGGGACCAAGGGTCGAGCAGTACTTC; cdr3_aa: CASSQGPRVEQYF; clone_size: once; d_call: .; v_call: TRBV5-6; cdr3_length: 13; j_call: TRBJ2-7
cdr3_nt: TGTGCCAGCTTGGGCCCCCCACAAGAGACCCAGTACTTC; cdr3_aa: CASLGPPQETQYF; clone_size: .; d_call: .; v_call: TRBV2; cdr3_length: 13; j_call: TRBJ2-5
cdr3_nt: TGTGCCAGCAGCTCACCGGAGGGGGGAGGGGGAGAGACCCAGTACTTC; cdr3_aa: CASSSPEGGGGETQYF; clone_size: .; d_call: .; v_call: TRBV11-1; cdr3_length: 16; j_call: TRBJ2-5
cdr3_nt: TGCAGCGTCCGGAACACAGGGGCCCACGAGCAGTACTTC; cdr3_aa: CSVRNTGAHEQYF; clone_size: .; d_call: TRBD1; v_call: TRBV29-1; cdr3_length: 13; j_call: TRBJ2-7
cdr3_nt: TGTGCCAGCAGCTTAGGCGTTGGCGAGCAGTACTTC; cdr3_aa: CASSLGVGEQYF; clone_size: .; d_call: .; v_call: TRBV7-9; cdr3_length: 12; j_call: TRBJ2-7
cdr3_nt: TGTGCCAGCAGCGAAAGGACAGGGGGCGCTTCCTACGAGCAGTACTTC; cdr3_aa: CASSERTGGASYEQYF; clone_size: .; d_call: TRBD1; v_call: TRBV7-9; cdr3_length: 16; j_call: TRBJ2-7
cdr3_nt: TGCAGCGTTCCAAACCCCCAGGGGCCCACAGATACGCAGTATTTT; cdr3_aa: CSVPNPQGPTDTQYF; clone_size: .; d_call: .; v_call: TRBV29-1; cdr3_length: 15; j_call: TRBJ2-3
cdr3_nt: TGCAGCGCCCACTACCTCAGGGTAGATGAGCAGTTCTTC; cdr3_aa: CSAHYLRVDEQFF; clone_size: once; d_call: .; v_call: TRBV29-1; cdr3_length: 13; j_call: TRBJ2-1
cdr3_nt: TGTGCCAGCAGCGACCCAGGAGGATCTTATGGCTACACCTTC; cdr3_aa: CASSDPGGSYGYTF; clone_size: .; d_call: .; v_call: TRBV27; cdr3_length: 14; j_call: TRBJ1-2
cdr3_nt: TGTGCCAGCAGGGGGGGCCGGTACGAGCAGTACTTC; cdr3_aa: CASRGGRYEQYF; clone_size: .; d_call: .; v_call: TRBV6-6; cdr3_length: 12; j_call: TRBJ2-7
cdr3_nt: TGTGCCAGCAGTTGGGGGACTAGCGGGAACAATGAGCAGTTCTTC; cdr3_aa: CASSWGTSGNNEQFF; clone_size: .; d_call: TRBD2; v_call: TRBV27; cdr3_length: 15; j_call: TRBJ2-1
cdr3_nt: TGTGCCAGCAGCTTGGGGGAGGTGACTAGCGGTTTTTACGAGCAGTACTTC; cdr3_aa: CASSLGEVTSGFYEQYF; clone_size: .; d_call: TRBD2; v_call: TRBV13; cdr3_length: 17; j_call: TRBJ2-7
cdr3_nt: TGTGCCAGCAGCTTGCTAGCGGGAGCCACTAGCACAGATACGCAGTATTTT; cdr3_aa: CASSLLAGATSTDTQYF; clone_size: .; d_call: TRBD2; v_call: TRBV13; cdr3_length: 17; j_call: TRBJ2-3
cdr3_nt: TGTGCCAGCAGTGAAATCCAGGGGGGCGCGTACGAGCAGTACTTC; cdr3_aa: CASSEIQGGAYEQYF; clone_size: .; d_call: .; v_call: TRBV2; cdr3_length: 15; j_call: TRBJ2-7
cdr3_nt: TGCAGCGTCTCTAGACTAGCGGGGGAGACCCAGTACTTC; cdr3_aa: CSVSRLAGETQYF; clone_size: .; d_call: TRBD2; v_call: TRBV29-1; cdr3_length: 13; j_call: TRBJ2-5